These 7 T cell receptor beta chains originate from one sample sequenced in a study of T-cell memory formation after mild COVID-19. TCRdb recomputed calls from the 5' RACE reads with MiXCR, one row per CDR3 protein. The table includes about 210,000 distinct CDR3 sequences, roughly 30% detected once. Sequenced: PBMCs or a T cell subset sorted from them (not recorded which). The receptors were gathered from an adult woman who had mild COVID-19 (a few samples of this study predate the infection). Cell type and time point are not known.

V gene TRBV9 combines with J gene TRBJ2-1; possibly TRBD1 for D (5 bases). Germline lookup yields CDR1 SGDLS and CDR2 YYNGEE. Trimming cost V 0 bases and J 4 bases, with 11 bases left between them. The CDR3 extends over 15 amino acids. The CDR3 bases are TGTGCCAGCAGCGTAGGTCTTAGGGGATACAATGAGCAGTTCTTC. Residues: CASSVGLRGYNEQFF.

This clonotype was observed a handful of times. The CDR3: CASSPGLGGVSETQYF. The CDR3 bases are TGTGCCAGCTCACCCGGACTAGGGGGGGTGTCAGAGACCCAGTACTTC. The V gene is TRBV18, the J gene TRBJ2-5; D is possibly TRBD2 (7 bases). Trimming took off 3 bases at V and 4 bases at J, with 18 bases between the two ends. This CDR3 has 16 residues. CDR1 KGHSH and CDR2 LQKENI come from the germline V gene.

V gene TRBV28 combines with J gene TRBJ2-1, with D unresolved. Trimming removed 2 bases from V and 5 bases from J, with 13 bases in between. Germline V gives CDR1 MDHEN, CDR2 SYDVKM. The CDR3 sequence is 15 residues long. The DNA of the CDR3 is TGTGCCAGCAGTTTAAGGCACGTAGGGCACAATGAGCAGTTCTTC. This translates into CASSLRHVGHNEQFF. The variable domain in full, with the rest retrieved from reference TRBV28 and TRBJ2-1, is DVKVTQSSRYLVKRTGEKVFLECVQDMDHENMFWYRQDPGLGLRLIYFSYDVKMKEKGDIPEGYSVSREKKERFSLILESASTNQTSMYLCASSLRHVGHNEQFFGPGTRLTVL.

The chain employs TRBV20-1 and TRBJ1-2; a possible D gene is TRBD1 (6 bases). Germline CDR1 is DFQATT and CDR2 is SNEGSKA (reference sequence). V was trimmed by 1 base and J by 1 base, leaving 13 bases between them. This CDR3 region has 15 residues. CDR3 sequence (DNA): TGCAGTGCTAGAGGGAATCGGGGGCTTAACTATGGCTACACCTTC. Translated, it gives CSARGNRGLNYGYTF.

This clonotype was found a few times. The chain has TRBV12-3 or TRBV12-4 and TRBJ2-4; possibly TRBD1 or TRBD2 for D (5 bases each). The CDR3 loop spans 16 amino acids. V lost 3 bases and J lost 0, with 12 bases in between. CDR3: CASSFLADRAKNIQYF. As DNA, the CDR3 is TGTGCCAGCAGTTTTCTAGCCGACAGAGCCAAAAACATTCAGTACTTC.

This chain joins TRBV12-3 or TRBV12-4 and TRBJ2-3; TRBD2 aligns across 15 bases. With V trimmed by 4 bases and J by 9 bases, 14 bases remained unmatched. The CDR3 has 18 amino acids. For the CDR3, the DNA is TGTGCCAGCAGTTCAGCACTGGGACTAGCGGGGGGCCACGACACGCAGTATTTT. Translation: CASSSALGLAGGHDTQYF.

The rearrangement uses TRBV12-3 or TRBV12-4 and TRBJ1-3; no firm D call. There are 19 residues in the CDR3. V lost 4 bases and J lost 0, with 22 bases in between. The DNA of the CDR3 is TGTGCCAGCAGTTCCTTTCGGCAGACGGACGGGTCCTCTGGAAACACCATATATTTT. Residues: CASSSFRQTDGSSGNTIYF.